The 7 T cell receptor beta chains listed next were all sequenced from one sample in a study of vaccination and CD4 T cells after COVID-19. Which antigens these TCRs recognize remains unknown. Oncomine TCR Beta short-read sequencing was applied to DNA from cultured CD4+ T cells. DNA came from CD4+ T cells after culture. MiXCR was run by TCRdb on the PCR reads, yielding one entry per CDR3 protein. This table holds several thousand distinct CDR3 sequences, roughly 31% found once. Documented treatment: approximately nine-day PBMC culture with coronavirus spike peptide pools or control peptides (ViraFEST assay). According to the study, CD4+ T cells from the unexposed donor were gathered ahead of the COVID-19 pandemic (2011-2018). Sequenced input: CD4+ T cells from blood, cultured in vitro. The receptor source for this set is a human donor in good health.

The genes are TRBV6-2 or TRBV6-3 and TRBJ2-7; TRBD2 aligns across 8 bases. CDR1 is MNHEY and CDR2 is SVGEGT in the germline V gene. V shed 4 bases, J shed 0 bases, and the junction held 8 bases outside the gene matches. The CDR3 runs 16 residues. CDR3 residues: CASSLFLAGNSYEQYF. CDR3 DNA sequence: TGTGCCAGCAGTTTATTTCTAGCGGGCAACTCCTACGAGCAGTACTTC.

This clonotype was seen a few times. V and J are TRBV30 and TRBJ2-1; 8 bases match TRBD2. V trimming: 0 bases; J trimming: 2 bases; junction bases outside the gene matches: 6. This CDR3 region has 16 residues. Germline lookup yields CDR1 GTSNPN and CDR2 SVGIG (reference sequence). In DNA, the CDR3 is TGTGCCTGGAGTGTCCCGGGAGGGTTCCCCTACAATGAGCAGTTCTTC. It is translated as CAWSVPGGFPYNEQFF.

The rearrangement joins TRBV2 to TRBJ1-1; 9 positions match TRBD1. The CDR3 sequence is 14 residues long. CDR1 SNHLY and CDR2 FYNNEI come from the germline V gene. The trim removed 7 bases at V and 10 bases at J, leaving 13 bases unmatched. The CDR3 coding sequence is TGTGCCAGCAATAACCGGGACAGGGATCGCGGAGCTTTCTTT. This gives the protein CASNNRDRDRGAFF.

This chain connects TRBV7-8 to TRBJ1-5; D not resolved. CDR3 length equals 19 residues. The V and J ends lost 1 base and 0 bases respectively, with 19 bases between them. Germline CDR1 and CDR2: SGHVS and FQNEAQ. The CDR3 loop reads CASSLDLENVYYSNQPQHF. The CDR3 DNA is TGTGCCAGCAGCTTAGATCTAGAAAACGTCTACTATAGCAATCAGCCCCAGCATTTT.

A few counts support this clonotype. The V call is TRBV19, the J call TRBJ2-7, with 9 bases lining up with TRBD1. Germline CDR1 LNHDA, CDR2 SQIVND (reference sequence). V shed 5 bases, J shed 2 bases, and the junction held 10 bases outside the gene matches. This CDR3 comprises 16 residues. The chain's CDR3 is CASSLWDRDGTYEQYF. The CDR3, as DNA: TGTGCCAGTAGTCTCTGGGACAGGGATGGGACCTACGAGCAGTACTTC. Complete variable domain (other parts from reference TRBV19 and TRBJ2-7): DGGITQSPKYLFRKEGQNVTLSCEQNLNHDAMYWYRQDPGQGLRLIYYSQIVNDFQKGDIAEGYSVSREKKESFPLTVTSAQKNPTAFYLCASSLWDRDGTYEQYFGPGTRLTVT.

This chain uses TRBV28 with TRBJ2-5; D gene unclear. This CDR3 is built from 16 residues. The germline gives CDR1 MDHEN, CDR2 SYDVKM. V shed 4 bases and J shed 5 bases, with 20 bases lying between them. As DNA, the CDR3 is TGTGCCAGCAGTTCTGAACTCGGCGGAAATGGGGAGACCCAGTACTTC. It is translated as CASSSELGGNGETQYF.

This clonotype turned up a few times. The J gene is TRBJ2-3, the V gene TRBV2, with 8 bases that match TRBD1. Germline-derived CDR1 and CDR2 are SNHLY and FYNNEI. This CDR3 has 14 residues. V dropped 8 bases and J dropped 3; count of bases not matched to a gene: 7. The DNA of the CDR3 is TGTGCCAGCGGACAGGGTTCCCGGACAGATACGCAGTATTTT. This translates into CASGQGSRTDTQYF.